What follows are 10 T cell receptor beta chains derived from one specimen sequenced in a study of blood T cell repertoires in COVID-19. Assay: immunoSEQ multiplex PCR; the TCRdb copy retains only in-frame clones and omits some. The profile covers 200,000 to 250,000 clones, with roughly 84% appearing a single time and roughly 7% taken by the ten largest. Sequencing was done on a sample of peripheral blood. The source of these receptors is a woman in her forties or fifties with acute or convalescent COVID-19.

The V call is TRBV5-1, the J call TRBJ2-1, with 9 bases matching TRBD1. The CDR3 spans 15 residues. Germline loops: CDR1 SGHRS, CDR2 YFSETQ. The junction had 7 bases not matched to a gene; V was cut back by 4 bases and J by 5 bases. CDR3 DNA: TGCGCCAGCAGCGTTACAGGGGGCACCAACAATGAGCAGTTCTTC. This encodes CASSVTGGTNNEQFF.

In its sample, this clone was seen once. V usage is TRBV6-5 and J usage is TRBJ2-1; 12 bases map to TRBD2. Germline assignment: CDR1 MNHEY and CDR2 SVGAGI. The CDR3 covers 16 residues. After removal of 4 bases from V and 8 bases from J, the junction contained 9 bases not matched to a gene. The CDR3 coding sequence is TGTGCCAGCAGTTTGTGGACTAGCGGGGCCAGGGATGAGCAGTTCTTC. This sequence encodes CASSLWTSGARDEQFF.

The chain carries TRBV6-5 and TRBJ1-1, with D possibly matching TRBD1 (5 bases). With 2 bases removed from V and 1 base from J, the gap between germline ends came to 5 bases. Per germline, CDR1 MNHEY and CDR2 SVGAGI. This CDR3 has 13 amino acids. This chain's CDR3 is CASSYDRNTEAFF. The DNA for the CDR3 is TGTGCCAGCAGTTACGACAGGAACACTGAAGCTTTCTTT.

V is TRBV28 and J is TRBJ2-7; 10 bases agree with TRBD1. The CDR3 extends over 14 amino acids. J lost 7 bases, V lost 5 bases, and 8 bases had no gene match. Germline lookup yields CDR1 MDHEN and CDR2 SYDVKM. The CDR3 coding sequence is TGTGCCAGCAGTGTAGGGACAGGGGTGTCGGAGCAGTACTTC. This codes for CASSVGTGVSEQYF.

CDR3 sequence reads: CASSWMDIYTGELFF. CDR3 bases: TGTGCCAGCAGCTGGATGGACATTTACACCGGGGAGCTGTTTTTT. The chain couples TRBV5-5 to TRBJ2-2, with D possibly being TRBD1 (5 bases). There are 15 residues in the CDR3. Germline assignment: CDR1 SGHKS and CDR2 YYEKEE (reference sequence). Trimming took off 3 bases at V and 3 bases at J, with 12 bases between the two ends.

This chain connects TRBV11-2 to TRBJ2-7, with TRBD1 matching over 8 bases. CDR1 and CDR2 (germline): SGHAT, FQNNGV. Trimming took 5 bases from V and 6 from J; bases not matched to a gene: 9. The CDR3 has 14 amino acids. The DNA of the CDR3 is TGTGCCAGCAGCCTCGACAGAGGGACAGGCGAGCAGTACTTC. Its protein product is CASSLDRGTGEQYF.

In DNA form, the CDR3 reads TGTGCCAGCAGCCAAGCCGGACAGGTCGCTGAAGCTTTCTTT. It codes for CASSQAGQVAEAFF. The chain couples TRBV3-1 (or the pseudogene TRBV3-2) to TRBJ1-1; 7 nucleotides match TRBD1. The CDR3 is 14 amino acids. Germline V gives CDR1 LGHDT, CDR2 YNNKEL (reference sequence). V shed 1 base and J 6 bases; nucleotides not matched to a gene: 5.

This clone turned up a few times. This chain links TRBV2 with TRBJ2-7; unclear D gene. The germline V gene encodes CDR1 SNHLY and CDR2 FYNNEI. The CDR3 has 13 amino acids. With 3 bases removed from V and 3 bases from J, the gap between germline ends came to 9 bases. The CDR3 coding sequence is TGTGCCAGCAGTGAGGCCCAGGTCTACGAGCAGTACTTC. Residues: CASSEAQVYEQYF. Combining the CDR3 with reference TRBV2 and TRBJ2-7 gives the whole variable domain EPEVTQTPSHQVTQMGQEVILRCVPISNHLYFYWYRQILGQKVEFLVSFYNNEISEKSEIFDDQFSVERPDGSNFTLKIRSTKLEDSAMYFCASSEAQVYEQYFGPGTRLTVT.

The chain uses TRBV23-1 and TRBJ2-1, with 10 bases that match TRBD1. TRBV23-1 is annotated as an ORF whose role is uncertain. Losses at the gene ends were 8 bases for V and 0 bases for J; bases not matched to a gene: 19. CDR3 size: 20 residues. The CDR3 loop reads CASGYPGQGPQKSSYNEQFF. The CDR3 bases are TGCGCCAGCGGGTACCCGGGACAGGGGCCGCAAAAGAGCTCCTACAATGAGCAGTTCTTC.

This rearrangement joins TRBV4-1 to TRBJ1-2; perhaps TRBD1 as D (6 bases). Looked up from germline, CDR1 is MGHRA and CDR2 is YSYEKL. This CDR3 contains 14 residues. The germline V and J ends were trimmed by 1 base and 1 base, with 7 bases remaining between them. The CDR3 sequence: CASSQAGVNYGYTF. The CDR3, as DNA: TGCGCCAGCAGCCAAGCAGGGGTTAACTATGGCTACACCTTC.